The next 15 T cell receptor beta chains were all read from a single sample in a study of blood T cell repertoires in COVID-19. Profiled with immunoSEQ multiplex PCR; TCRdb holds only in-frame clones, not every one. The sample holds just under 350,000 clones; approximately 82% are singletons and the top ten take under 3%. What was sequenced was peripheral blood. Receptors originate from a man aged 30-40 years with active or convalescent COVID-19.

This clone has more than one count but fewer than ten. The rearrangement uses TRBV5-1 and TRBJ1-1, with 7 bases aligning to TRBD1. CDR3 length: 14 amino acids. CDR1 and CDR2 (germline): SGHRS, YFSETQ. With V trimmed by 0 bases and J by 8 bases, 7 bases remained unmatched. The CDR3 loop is CASSLAAADREAFF. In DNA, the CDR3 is TGCGCCAGCAGCTTGGCCGCGGCGGACAGGGAAGCTTTCTTT.

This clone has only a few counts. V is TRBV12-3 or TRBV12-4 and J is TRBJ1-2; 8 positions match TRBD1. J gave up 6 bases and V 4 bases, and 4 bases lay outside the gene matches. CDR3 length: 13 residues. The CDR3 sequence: CASSSRGLDGYTF. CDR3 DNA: TGTGCCAGCAGTTCCAGGGGGCTGGATGGCTACACCTTC.

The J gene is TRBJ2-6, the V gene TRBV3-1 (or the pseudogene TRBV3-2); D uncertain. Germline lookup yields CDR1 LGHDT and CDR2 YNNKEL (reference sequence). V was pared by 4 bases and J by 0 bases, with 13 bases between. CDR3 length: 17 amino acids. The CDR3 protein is CASSPYLSGSGANVLTF. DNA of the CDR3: TGTGCCAGCAGCCCATACCTGTCCGGCTCTGGGGCCAACGTCCTGACTTTC.

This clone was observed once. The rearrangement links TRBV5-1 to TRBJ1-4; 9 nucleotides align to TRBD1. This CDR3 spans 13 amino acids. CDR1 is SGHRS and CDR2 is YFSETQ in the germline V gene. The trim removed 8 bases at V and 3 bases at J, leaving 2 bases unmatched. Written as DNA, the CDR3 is TGCGCCAGGGGGACAGGGCCTAATGAAAAACTGTTTTTT. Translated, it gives CARGTGPNEKLFF. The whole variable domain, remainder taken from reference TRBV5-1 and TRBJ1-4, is KAGVTQTPRYLIKTRGQQVTLSCSPISGHRSVSWYQQTPGQGLQFLFEYFSETQRNKGNFPGRFSGRQFSNSRSEMNVSTLELGDSALYLCARGTGPNEKLFFGSGTQLSVL.

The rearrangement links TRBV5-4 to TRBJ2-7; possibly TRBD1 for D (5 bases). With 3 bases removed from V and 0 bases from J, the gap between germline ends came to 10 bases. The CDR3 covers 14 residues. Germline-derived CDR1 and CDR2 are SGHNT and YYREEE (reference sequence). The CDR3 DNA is TGTGCCAGCAGCTCGACAGATAGCTCCTACGAGCAGTACTTC. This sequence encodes CASSSTDSSYEQYF.

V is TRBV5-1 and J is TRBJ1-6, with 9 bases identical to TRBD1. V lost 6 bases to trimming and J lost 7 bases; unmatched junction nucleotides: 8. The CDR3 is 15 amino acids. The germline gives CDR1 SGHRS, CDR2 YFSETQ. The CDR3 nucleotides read TGCGCCAGCACCGTTCTTGGACAGGGGAATTCACCCCTCCACTTT. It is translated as CASTVLGQGNSPLHF.

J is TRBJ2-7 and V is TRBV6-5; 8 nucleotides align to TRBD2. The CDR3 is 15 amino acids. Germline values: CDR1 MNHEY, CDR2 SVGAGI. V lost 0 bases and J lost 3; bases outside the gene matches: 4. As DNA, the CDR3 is TGTGCCAGCAGTTACTCATACACTAGCGGCTACGAGCAGTACTTC. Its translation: CASSYSYTSGYEQYF.

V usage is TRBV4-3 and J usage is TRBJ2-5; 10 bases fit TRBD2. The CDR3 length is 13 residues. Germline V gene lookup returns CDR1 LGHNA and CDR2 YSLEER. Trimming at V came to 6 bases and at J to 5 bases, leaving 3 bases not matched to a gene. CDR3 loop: CASSSGRFETQYF. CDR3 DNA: TGCGCCAGCAGTAGCGGGAGGTTCGAGACCCAGTACTTC.

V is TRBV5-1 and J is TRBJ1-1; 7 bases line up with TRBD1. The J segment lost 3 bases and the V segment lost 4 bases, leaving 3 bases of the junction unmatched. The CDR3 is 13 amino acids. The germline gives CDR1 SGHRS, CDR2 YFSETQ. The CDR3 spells CASSPDRDTEAFF. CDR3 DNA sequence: TGCGCCAGCAGCCCAGACAGGGACACTGAAGCTTTCTTT. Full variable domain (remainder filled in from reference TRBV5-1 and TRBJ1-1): KAGVTQTPRYLIKTRGQQVTLSCSPISGHRSVSWYQQTPGQGLQFLFEYFSETQRNKGNFPGRFSGRQFSNSRSEMNVSTLELGDSALYLCASSPDRDTEAFFGQGTRLTVV.

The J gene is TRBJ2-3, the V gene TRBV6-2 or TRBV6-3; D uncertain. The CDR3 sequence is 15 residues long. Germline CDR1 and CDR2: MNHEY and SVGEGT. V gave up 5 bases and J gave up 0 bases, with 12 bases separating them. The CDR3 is CASSPRGPSTDTQYF. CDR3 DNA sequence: TGTGCCAGCAGTCCGCGAGGCCCTAGCACAGATACGCAGTATTTT.

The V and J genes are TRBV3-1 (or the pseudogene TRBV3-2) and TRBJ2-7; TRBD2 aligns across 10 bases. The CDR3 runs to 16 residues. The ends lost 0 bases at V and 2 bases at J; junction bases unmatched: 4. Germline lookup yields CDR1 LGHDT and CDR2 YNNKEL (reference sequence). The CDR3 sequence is CASSQDLGTSAYEQYF. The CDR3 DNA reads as TGTGCCAGCAGCCAAGATCTAGGGACTAGCGCCTACGAGCAGTACTTC.

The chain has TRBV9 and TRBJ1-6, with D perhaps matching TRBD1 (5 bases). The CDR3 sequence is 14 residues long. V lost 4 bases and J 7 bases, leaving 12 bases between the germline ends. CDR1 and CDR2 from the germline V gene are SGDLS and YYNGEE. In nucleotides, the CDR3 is TGTGCCAGCAGCCCGACAGACGCAAATTCACCCCTCCACTTT. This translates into CASSPTDANSPLHF.

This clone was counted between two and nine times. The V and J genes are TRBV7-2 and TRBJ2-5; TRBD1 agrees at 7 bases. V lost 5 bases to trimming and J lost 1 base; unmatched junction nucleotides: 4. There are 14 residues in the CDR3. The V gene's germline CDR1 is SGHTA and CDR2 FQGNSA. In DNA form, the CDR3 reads TGTGCCAGCAGCCCTCGGACAGGCCAAGAGACCCAGTACTTC. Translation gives CASSPRTGQETQYF.

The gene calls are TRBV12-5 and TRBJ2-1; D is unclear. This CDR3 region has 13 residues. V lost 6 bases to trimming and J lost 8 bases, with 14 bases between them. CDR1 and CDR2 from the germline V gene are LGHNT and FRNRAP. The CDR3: CASGPKEWDEQFF. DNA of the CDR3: TGTGCTAGTGGCCCCAAGGAGTGGGATGAGCAGTTCTTC.

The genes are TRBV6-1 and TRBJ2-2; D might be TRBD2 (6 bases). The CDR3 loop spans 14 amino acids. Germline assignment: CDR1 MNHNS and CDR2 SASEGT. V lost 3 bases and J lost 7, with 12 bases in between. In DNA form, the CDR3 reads TGTGCCAGCAGTGAGGCGGGGTCGGGCGGGGAGCTGTTTTTT. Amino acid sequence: CASSEAGSGGELFF.